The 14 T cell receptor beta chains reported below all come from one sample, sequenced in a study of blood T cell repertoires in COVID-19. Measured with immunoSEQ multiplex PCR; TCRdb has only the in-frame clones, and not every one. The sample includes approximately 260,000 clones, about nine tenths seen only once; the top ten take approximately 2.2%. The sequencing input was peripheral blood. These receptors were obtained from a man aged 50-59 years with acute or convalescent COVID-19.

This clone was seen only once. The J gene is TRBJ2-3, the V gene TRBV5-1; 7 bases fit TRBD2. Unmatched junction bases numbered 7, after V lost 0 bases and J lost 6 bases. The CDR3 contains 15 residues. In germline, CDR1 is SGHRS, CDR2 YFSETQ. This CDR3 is CASSLARDYWDTQYF. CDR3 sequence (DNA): TGCGCCAGCAGCTTGGCCCGGGACTATTGGGATACGCAGTATTTT. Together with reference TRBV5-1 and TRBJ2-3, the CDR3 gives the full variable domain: KAGVTQTPRYLIKTRGQQVTLSCSPISGHRSVSWYQQTPGQGLQFLFEYFSETQRNKGNFPGRFSGRQFSNSRSEMNVSTLELGDSALYLCASSLARDYWDTQYFGPGTRLTVL.

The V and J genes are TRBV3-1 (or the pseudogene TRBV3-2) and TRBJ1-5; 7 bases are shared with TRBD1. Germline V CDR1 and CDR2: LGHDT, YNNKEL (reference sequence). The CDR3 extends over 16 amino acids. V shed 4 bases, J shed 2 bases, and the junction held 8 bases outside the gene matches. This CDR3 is CASSPQGGQGNQPQHF. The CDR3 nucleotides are TGTGCCAGCAGCCCACAAGGCGGACAGGGCAATCAGCCCCAGCATTTT.

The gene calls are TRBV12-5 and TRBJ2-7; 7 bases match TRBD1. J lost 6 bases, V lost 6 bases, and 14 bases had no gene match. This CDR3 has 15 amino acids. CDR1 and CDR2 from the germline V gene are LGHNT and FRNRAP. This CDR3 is CASGNRQGPGSEQYF. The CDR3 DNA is TGTGCTAGTGGAAATCGACAGGGTCCGGGAAGCGAGCAGTACTTC.

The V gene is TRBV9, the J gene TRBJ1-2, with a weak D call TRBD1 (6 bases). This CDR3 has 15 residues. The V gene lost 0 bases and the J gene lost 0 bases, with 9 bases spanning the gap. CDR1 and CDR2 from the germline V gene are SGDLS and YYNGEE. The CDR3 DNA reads TGTGCCAGCAGCGTAGGGGACACTTCTAACTATGGCTACACCTTC. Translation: CASSVGDTSNYGYTF.

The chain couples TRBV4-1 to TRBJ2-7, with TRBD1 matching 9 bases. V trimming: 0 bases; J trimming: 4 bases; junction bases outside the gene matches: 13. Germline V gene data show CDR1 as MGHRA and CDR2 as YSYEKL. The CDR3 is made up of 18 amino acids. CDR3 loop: CASSQDPGQGTSRYEQYF. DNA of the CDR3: TGCGCCAGCAGCCAAGATCCGGGACAGGGAACGTCTCGGTACGAGCAGTACTTC.

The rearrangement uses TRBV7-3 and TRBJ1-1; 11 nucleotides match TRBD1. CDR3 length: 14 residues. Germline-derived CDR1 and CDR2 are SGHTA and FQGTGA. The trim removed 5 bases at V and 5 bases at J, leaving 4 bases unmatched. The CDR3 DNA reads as TGTGCCAGCAGCCCGGACAGGGGGCGAACTGAAGCTTTCTTT. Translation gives CASSPDRGRTEAFF.

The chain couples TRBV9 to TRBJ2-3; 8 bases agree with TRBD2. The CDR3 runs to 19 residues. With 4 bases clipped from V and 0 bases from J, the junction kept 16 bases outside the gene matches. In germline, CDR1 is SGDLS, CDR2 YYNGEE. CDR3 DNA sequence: TGTGCCAGCAGCCCCCGCGCTCTAACTAGCGGACCTAGCACAGATACGCAGTATTTT. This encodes CASSPRALTSGPSTDTQYF.

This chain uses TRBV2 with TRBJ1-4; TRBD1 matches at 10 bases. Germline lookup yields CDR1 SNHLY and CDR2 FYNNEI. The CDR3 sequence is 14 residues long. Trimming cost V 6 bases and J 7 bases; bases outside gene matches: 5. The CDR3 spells CASRGQGVSEKLFF. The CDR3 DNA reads TGTGCCAGCAGAGGACAGGGGGTCAGTGAAAAACTGTTTTTT.

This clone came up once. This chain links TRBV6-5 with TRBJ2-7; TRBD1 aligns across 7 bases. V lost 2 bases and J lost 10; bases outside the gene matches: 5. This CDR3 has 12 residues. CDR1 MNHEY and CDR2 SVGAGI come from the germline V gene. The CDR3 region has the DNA TGTGCCAGCAGTTACGGGACAGAAAAACAGTACTTC. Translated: CASSYGTEKQYF.

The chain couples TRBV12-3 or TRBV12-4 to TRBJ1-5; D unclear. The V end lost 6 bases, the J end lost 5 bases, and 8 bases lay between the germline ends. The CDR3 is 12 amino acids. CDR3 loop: CASSPRDQPQHF. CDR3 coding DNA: TGTGCCAGCAGCCCACGGGATCAGCCCCAGCATTTT.

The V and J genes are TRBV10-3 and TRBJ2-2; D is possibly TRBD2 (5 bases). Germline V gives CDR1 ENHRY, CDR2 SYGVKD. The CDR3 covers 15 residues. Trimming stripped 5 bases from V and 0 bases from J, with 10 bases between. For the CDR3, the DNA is TGTGCCATCAGTCGGACGGACTCGAACACCGGGGAGCTGTTTTTT. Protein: CAISRTDSNTGELFF.

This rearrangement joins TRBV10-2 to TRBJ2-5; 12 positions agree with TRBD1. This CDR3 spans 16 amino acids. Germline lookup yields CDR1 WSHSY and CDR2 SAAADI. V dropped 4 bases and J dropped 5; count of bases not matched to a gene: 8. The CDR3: CASSGGGGTGGETQYF. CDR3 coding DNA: TGCGCCAGCAGTGGGGGAGGGGGGACAGGGGGCGAGACCCAGTACTTC.

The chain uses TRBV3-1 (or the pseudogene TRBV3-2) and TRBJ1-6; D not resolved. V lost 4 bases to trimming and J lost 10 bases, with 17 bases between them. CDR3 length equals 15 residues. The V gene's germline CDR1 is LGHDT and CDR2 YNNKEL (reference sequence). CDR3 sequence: CASSPEVGVVSPLHF. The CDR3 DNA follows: TGTGCCAGCAGCCCTGAGGTCGGGGTTGTCTCACCCCTCCACTTT.

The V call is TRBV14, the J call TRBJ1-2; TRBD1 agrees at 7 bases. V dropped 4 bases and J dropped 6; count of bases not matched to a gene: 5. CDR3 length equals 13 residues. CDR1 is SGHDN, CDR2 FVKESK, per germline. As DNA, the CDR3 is TGTGCCAGCAGCCCAAGGCAGGGGGATGGCTACACCTTC. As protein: CASSPRQGDGYTF.